Listed here is a single TCR beta chain. This sample stems from a study of blood T cell repertoires in COVID-19. The overall study: Acute and convalescent COVID-19 specimens originated in the United States, Italy and Spain. PBMCs, B-cell-depleted T cells, or T cells provided the cDNA or gDNA that made up the material.

The CDR3 length is 15 residues. J was trimmed by 3 bases and V by 6 bases; bases with no gene match: 8. Germline assignment: CDR1 SGHTA and CDR2 FQGNSA. Per the original methods: Amplifying reference gene primers gave estimates of nucleated cell counts. The repertoire was sequenced with immunoSEQ multiplex PCR; TCRdb's copy has only in-frame clones and lacks some. From that table come the V and J calls and clone size; the DNA was used to work out D and trimming. Here the sample spans some 240,000 clones, over 70% being singletons. The receptor's source is a woman aged 70-85 years with acute or convalescent COVID-19. V gene TRBV7-2 combines with J gene TRBJ2-3, with 8 bases identical to TRBD2. The sequenced material came from peripheral blood. The CDR3 nucleotides read TGTGCCAGCAGTCCAGGACTAGCCGTGACAGATACGCAGTATTTT. Translation gives CASSPGLAVTDTQYF.